The text below deals with one TCR beta chain. Its antigen remains unknown. This specimen comes from a study of identifying expanded T cells in peripheral blood. Study results and caveats: Over about two and four weeks, about 15 and 19 clones changed, versus approximately 1.1 between replicates.

Produced via immunoSEQ multiplex PCR; TCRdb's table is partial and in-frame only. This table holds approximately 110,000 clones, approximately 90% found once. Specimen: blood. The TCR was taken from a person aged 18 to 70 in good health.

CDR3 sequence reads: CASSGSQGVVSQYF. CDR3 nucleotide sequence: TGCGCCAGCAGTGGAAGTCAGGGAGTAGTTTCGCAGTATTTT. The chain combines TRBV10-2 with TRBJ2-3; possibly TRBD1 or TRBD2 for D (5 bases each). This CDR3 is built from 14 residues. The V end was cut by 4 bases, the J end by 10 bases, with 18 bases between. Germline assignment: CDR1 WSHSY and CDR2 SAAADI.